The T cell receptor (beta chain) described here comes from a study of blood T cell repertoires in COVID-19. Whole-study context: The analysed material was cDNA or gDNA that came from T cells, B-cell-depleted T cells, or PBMCs.

Here immunoSEQ multiplex PCR was the method, and the copy in TCRdb shows in-frame clones only, minus some. The sample carries more than 150,000 clones, roughly 79% recorded once. Germline loops: CDR1 SGHNT, CDR2 YYREEE (reference sequence). V lost 0 bases, J lost 4 bases, and 7 bases lay in between. This CDR3 is built from 13 residues. Sequencing was performed on peripheral blood. The source of this sequence is a woman over 75 with COVID-19, enrolled during active disease. This rearrangement joins TRBV5-4 to TRBJ1-2; D is uncertain. CDR3 amino acids: CASSLEHVYGYTF. The CDR3 DNA reads TGTGCCAGCAGCTTGGAACACGTCTATGGCTACACCTTC.